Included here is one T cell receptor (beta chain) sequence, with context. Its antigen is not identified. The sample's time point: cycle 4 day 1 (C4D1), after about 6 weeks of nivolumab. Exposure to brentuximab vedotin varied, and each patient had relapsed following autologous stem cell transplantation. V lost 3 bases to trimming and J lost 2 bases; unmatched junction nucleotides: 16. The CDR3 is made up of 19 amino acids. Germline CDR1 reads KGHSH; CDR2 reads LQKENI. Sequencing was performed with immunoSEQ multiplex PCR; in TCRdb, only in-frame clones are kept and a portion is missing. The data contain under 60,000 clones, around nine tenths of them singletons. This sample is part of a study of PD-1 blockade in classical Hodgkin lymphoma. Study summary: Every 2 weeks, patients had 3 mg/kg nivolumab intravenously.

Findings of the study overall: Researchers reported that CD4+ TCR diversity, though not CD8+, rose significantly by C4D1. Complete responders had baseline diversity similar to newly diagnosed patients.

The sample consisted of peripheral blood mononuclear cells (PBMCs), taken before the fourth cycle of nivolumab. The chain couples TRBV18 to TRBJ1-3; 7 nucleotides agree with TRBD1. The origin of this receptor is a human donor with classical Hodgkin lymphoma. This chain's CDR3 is CASSPDRAHTTAPGNTIYF. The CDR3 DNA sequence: TGTGCCAGCTCACCCGACAGGGCCCACACCACCGCTCCTGGAAACACCATATATTTT.